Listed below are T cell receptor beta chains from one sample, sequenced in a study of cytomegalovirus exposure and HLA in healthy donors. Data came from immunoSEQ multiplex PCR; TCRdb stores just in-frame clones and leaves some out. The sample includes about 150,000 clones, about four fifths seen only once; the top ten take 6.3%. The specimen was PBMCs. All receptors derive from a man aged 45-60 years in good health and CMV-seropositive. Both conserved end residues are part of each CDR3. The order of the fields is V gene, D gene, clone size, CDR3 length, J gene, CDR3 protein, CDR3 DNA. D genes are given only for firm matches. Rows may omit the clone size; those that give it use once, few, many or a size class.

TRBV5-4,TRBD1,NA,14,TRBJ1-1,CASSRGQGNTEAFF,TGTGCCAGCAGCAGGGGACAGGGGAACACTGAAGCTTTCTTT
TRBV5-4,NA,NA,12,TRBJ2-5,CASSQDGGTQYF,TGTGCCAGCAGTCAGGACGGGGGGACCCAGTACTTC
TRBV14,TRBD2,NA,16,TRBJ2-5,CASSPRRGGGAETQYF,TGTGCCAGCTCCCCAAGACGGGGGGGAGGCGCAGAGACCCAGTACTTC
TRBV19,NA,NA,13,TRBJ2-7,CASSPGEYHEQYF,TGTGCCAGTAGTCCAGGGGAATACCACGAGCAGTACTTC
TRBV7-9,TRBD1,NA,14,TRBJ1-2,CASSSTDRVGGYTF,TGTGCCAGCAGCTCGACAGACAGGGTGGGAGGCTACACCTTC
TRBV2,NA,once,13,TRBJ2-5,CASSERREETQYF,TGTGCCAGCAGTGAAAGACGGGAAGAGACCCAGTACTTC
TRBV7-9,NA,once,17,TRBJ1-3,CASSLWRSLSSGNTIYF,TGTGCCAGCAGCCTCTGGAGGAGCCTAAGCTCTGGAAACACCATATATTTT
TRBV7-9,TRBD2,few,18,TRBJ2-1,CASSLGASGIEPDNEQFF,TGTGCCAGCAGCTTAGGGGCTAGCGGGATCGAACCAGACAATGAGCAGTTCTTC
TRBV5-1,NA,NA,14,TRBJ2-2,CASSLVLSTGELFF,TGCGCCAGCAGCTTGGTTCTGAGCACCGGGGAGCTGTTTTTT
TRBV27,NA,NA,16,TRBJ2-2,CASSIRQVPSTGELFF,TGTGCCAGCAGTATTCGGCAGGTCCCGAGTACCGGGGAGCTGTTTTTT
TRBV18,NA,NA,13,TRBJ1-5,CASSLTVDQPQHF,TGTGCCAGCTCACTCACAGTAGACCAGCCCCAGCATTTT
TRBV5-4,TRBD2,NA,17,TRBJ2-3,CASSLVLVAGRTDTQYF,TGTGCCAGCAGCTTGGTGTTGGTAGCGGGGCGCACAGATACGCAGTATTTT
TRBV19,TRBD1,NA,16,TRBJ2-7,CASSIVGGQGFYEQYF,TGTGCCAGTAGTATAGTAGGTGGACAGGGTTTCTACGAGCAGTACTTC
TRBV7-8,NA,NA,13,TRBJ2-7,CASTPTGFYEQYF,TGTGCCAGCACCCCTACGGGGTTCTACGAGCAGTACTTC
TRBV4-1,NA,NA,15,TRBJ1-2,CASSQTVTSLSGYTF,TGCGCCAGCAGCCAGACAGTTACTTCCTTAAGTGGCTACACCTTC
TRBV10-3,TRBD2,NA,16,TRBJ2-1,CAISDQASGRALEQFF,TGTGCCATCAGTGATCAAGCTAGCGGGAGGGCCCTTGAGCAGTTCTTC